This T cell receptor beta chain comes out of a study of blood T cells in healthy people across ages. Study results and caveats: The study regarded diversity estimates from one million T cells as underestimates. Relative to aged donors, long-lived donors carried more naive CD4+ cells and displayed higher diversity.

This CDR3 contains 15 residues. V lost 3 bases and J 5 bases, leaving 17 bases between the germline ends. CDR1 MGHRA and CDR2 YSYEKL come from the germline V gene. It was with a sample-barcoded 5' primer and a J-beta primer mix that a second PCR of roughly 6 to 11 cycles was run. Any given sample supplied a minimum of 2.5 million CDR3-containing paired-end reads. TCRdb re-derived calls from the 5' RACE reads in MiXCR, one entry per CDR3 protein. The repertoire holds approximately 1.5 million distinct CDR3 sequences, with roughly 30% as singletons. Researchers collected ten milliliters of peripheral blood from every single donor. As regards this clonotype: Its antigen is not known.

The source is a woman aged 25-40 years in good health. The chain links TRBV4-1 to TRBJ2-7, with D possibly matching TRBD2 (6 bases). Input material: blood. For the CDR3, the DNA is TGCGCCAGCAGCCATGAGGGTTCCTTAGCGGACGAGCAGTACTTC. Residues: CASSHEGSLADEQYF.